This T cell receptor beta chain was obtained from a study of blood T cell repertoires in COVID-19. The repertoire was sequenced with immunoSEQ multiplex PCR; TCRdb's copy has only in-frame clones and lacks some. The table shows around 130,000 clones, with more than 75% occurring only once. Sample: peripheral blood. This TCR was sampled from a man aged 45-65 years with active COVID-19.

CDR3 nucleotides: TGTGCCAGCTCACATAGTGAAGCAGATACGCAGTATTTT. Amino acid sequence: CASSHSEADTQYF. V and J are TRBV18 and TRBJ2-3; D call uncertain. Between the trimmed V and J ends, which lost 4 bases and 4 bases, there was a span of 9 bases. Germline assignment: CDR1 KGHSH and CDR2 LQKENI. The CDR3 is 13 residues long.